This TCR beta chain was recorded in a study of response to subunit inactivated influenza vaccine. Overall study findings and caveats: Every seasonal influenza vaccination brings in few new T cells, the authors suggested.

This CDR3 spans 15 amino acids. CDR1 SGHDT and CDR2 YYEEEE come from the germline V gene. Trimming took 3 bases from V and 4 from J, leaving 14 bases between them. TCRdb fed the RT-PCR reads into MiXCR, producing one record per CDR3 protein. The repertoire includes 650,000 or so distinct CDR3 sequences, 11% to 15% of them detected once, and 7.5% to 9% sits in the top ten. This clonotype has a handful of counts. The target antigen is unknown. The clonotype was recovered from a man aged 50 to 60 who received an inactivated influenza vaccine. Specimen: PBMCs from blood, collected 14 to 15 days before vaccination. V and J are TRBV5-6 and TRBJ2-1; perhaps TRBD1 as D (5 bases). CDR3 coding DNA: TGTGCCAGCAGCTCCCCCCTTGACAGATACAATGAGCAGTTCTTC. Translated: CASSSPLDRYNEQFF.